These 5 T cell receptor beta chains share one sample of origin, sequenced in a study of STAT5B mutations in CD4+ large granular lymphocyte leukemia. Method: immunoSEQ multiplex PCR; TCRdb's copy keeps in-frame clones and lacks some. The sample records approximately 8,100 clones, 76% being singletons. Sample: PBMCs. The receptors shown here come from a woman aged 55-69 years with CD4+ T-cell large granular lymphocyte leukemia.

The J gene is TRBJ2-1, the V gene TRBV11-3; D is perhaps TRBD1 (5 bases). CDR1 SGHNT and CDR2 YENEEA come from the germline V gene. The CDR3 has 16 residues. Trimming cost V 4 bases and J 6 bases, with 19 bases left between them. Written as DNA, the CDR3 is TGTGCCAGCAGCTCCAGGACCATACAAGGGGTCAATGAGCAGTTCTTC. Translated, it gives CASSSRTIQGVNEQFF.

J is TRBJ1-1 and V is TRBV14; D is undetermined. Trimming removed 0 bases from V and 1 base from J, with 12 bases in between. This CDR3 contains 16 residues. Germline V gene sequence: CDR1 SGHDN, CDR2 FVKESK. The CDR3 protein is CASSQDQAVANTEAFF. CDR3 coding DNA: TGTGCCAGCAGCCAAGATCAAGCAGTGGCGAACACTGAAGCTTTCTTT.

The chain is built from TRBV5-1 and TRBJ1-2; D is possibly TRBD1 (6 bases). Germline lookup yields CDR1 SGHRS and CDR2 YFSETQ. Trimming cost V 0 bases and J 8 bases, with 14 bases left between them. The CDR3 sequence is 14 residues long. CDR3 amino acids: CASSLEAGAVGYTF. The CDR3 bases are TGCGCCAGCAGCTTGGAAGCGGGGGCGGTCGGCTACACCTTC.

This chain uses TRBV30 with TRBJ1-4, with 7 bases lining up with TRBD1. Germline V gene data show CDR1 as GTSNPN and CDR2 as SVGIG (reference sequence). The CDR3 spans 17 residues. Trimming removed 5 bases from V and 7 bases from J; junction bases left unmatched: 19. CDR3 sequence (DNA): TGTGCCTGGGTGGGTCCCGGGACAGACAACCTAGGTGAAAAACTGTTTTTT. Its translation is CAWVGPGTDNLGEKLFF.

The chain recombines TRBV25-1 with TRBJ1-4, with D hard to call. Trimming shortened V by 4 bases and J by 4 bases, and 19 bases separated the two germline ends. CDR3 length: 17 residues. CDR1 and CDR2 from the germline V gene are MGHDK and SYGVNS. CDR3 coding DNA: TGTGCCAGCAGTGGGAGAACAAGCCTGAGGTTTAATGAAAAACTGTTTTTT. It encodes CASSGRTSLRFNEKLFF.